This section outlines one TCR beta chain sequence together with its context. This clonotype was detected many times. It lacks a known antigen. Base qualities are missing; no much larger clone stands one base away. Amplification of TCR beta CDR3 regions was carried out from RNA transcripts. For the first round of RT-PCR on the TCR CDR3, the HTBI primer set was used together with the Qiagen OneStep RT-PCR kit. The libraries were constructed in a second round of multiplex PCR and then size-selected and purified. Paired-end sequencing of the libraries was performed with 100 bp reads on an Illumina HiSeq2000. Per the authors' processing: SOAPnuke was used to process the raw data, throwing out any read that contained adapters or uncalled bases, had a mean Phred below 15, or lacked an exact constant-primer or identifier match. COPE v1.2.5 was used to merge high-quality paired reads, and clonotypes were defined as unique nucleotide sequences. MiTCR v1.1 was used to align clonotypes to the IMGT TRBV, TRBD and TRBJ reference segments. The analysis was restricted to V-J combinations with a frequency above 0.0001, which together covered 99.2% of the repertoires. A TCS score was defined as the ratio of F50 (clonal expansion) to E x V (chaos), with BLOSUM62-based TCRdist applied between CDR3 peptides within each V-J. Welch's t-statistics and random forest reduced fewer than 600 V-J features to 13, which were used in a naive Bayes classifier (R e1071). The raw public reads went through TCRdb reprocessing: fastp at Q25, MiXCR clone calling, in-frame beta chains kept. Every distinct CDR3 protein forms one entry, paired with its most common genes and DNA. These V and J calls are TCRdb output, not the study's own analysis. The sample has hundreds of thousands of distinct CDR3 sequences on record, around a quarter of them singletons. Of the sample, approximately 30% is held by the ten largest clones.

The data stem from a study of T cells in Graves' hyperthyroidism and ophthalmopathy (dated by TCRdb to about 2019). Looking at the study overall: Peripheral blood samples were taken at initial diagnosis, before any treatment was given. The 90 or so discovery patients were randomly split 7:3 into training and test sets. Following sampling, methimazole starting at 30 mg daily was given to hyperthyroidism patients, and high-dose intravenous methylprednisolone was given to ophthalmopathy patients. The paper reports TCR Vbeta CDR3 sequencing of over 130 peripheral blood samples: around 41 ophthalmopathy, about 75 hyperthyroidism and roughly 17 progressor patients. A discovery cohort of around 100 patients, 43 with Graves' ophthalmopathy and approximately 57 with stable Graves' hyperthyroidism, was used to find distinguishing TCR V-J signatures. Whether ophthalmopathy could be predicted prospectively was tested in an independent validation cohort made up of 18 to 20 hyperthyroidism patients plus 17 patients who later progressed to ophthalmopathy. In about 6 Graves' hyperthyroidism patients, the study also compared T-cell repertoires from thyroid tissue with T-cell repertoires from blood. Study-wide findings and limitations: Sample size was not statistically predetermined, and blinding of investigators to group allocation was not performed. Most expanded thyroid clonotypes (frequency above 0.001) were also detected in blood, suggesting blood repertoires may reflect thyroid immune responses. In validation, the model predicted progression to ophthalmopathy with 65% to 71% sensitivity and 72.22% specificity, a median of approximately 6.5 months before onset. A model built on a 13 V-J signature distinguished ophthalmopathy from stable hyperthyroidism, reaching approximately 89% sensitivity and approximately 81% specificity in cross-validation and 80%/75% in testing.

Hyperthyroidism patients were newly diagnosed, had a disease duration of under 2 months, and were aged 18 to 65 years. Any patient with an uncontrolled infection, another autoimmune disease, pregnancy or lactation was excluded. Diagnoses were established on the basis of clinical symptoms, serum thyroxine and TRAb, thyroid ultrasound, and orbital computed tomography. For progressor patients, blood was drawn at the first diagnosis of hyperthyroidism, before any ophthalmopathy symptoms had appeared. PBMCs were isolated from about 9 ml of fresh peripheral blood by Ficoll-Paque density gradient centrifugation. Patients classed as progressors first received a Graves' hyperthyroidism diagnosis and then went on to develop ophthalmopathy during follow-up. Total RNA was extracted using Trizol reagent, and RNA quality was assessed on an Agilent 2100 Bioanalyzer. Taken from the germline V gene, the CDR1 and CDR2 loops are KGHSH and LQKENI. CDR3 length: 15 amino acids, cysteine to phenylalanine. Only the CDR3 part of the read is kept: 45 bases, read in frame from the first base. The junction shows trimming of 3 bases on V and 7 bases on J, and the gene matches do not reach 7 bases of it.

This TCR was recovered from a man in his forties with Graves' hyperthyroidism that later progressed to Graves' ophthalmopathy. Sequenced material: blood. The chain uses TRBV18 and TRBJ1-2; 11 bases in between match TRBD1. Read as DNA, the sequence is TGTGCCAGCTCACCTGGACAGGGGGCAGTCGGTGGCTACACCTTC. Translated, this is CASSPGQGAVGGYTF.